Below are 7 T cell receptor beta chains sequenced from a single sample in a study of cytomegalovirus exposure and HLA in healthy donors (dated by TCRdb to the late 2010s). The library was made by the immunoSEQ multiplex PCR assay. For the multiplex PCR, a mixture combining 60 forward primers for TCR Vbeta segments and 13 reverse primers for TCR Jbeta segments was used. TCRdb obtained this table from immuneACCESS and retained in-frame rearrangements with V and J assigned. These tables miss some clones; where compared with another copy, unresolved V genes account for less than half of the shortfall, and the remainder is unexplained. Recorded for this sample are about 130,000 clones; approximately 17% of them occurred a single time. Of the sample, 2.9% falls within the top ten clones. The sample was PBMCs. Receptors were obtained from a female donor in good health and CMV-seropositive.

The V and J genes are TRBV6-6 and TRBJ2-2; possibly TRBD1 for D (6 bases). There are 16 residues in the CDR3. The germline CDR1 and CDR2 sequences are MNHNY and SVGAGI (reference sequence). With 6 bases removed from V and 3 bases from J, the gap between germline ends came to 17 bases. CDR3 nucleotide sequence: TGTGCCAGCAGGGGACAACTCCCTTCTTACACCGGGGAGCTGTTTTTT. It translates to CASRGQLPSYTGELFF.

This clone was seen just once. The chain couples TRBV7-2 to TRBJ1-2; D remains ambiguous. The CDR3 contains 14 residues. V lost 0 bases, J lost 8 bases, and 13 bases lay in between. The germline gives CDR1 SGHTA, CDR2 FQGNSA. Written as DNA, the CDR3 is TGTGCCAGCAGCTTAGCCGAATTTTCGGGGGGCTACACCTTC. Its translation is CASSLAEFSGGYTF.

This clone was seen a few times. The chain links TRBV28 to TRBJ2-2, with D possibly being TRBD2 (5 bases). The V end lost 3 bases, the J end lost 5 bases, and 16 bases lay between the germline ends. The CDR3 extends over 16 amino acids. Germline V gives CDR1 MDHEN, CDR2 SYDVKM. DNA for the CDR3: TGTGCCAGCAGTTTTCAGGCTAGCAGAAATACCGGGGAGCTGTTTTTT. It encodes CASSFQASRNTGELFF.

CDR3 loop: CASSPRQEATNEKLFF. DNA for the CDR3: TGTGCCAGCTCACCACGACAGGAGGCAACTAATGAAAAACTGTTTTTT. The chain couples TRBV18 to TRBJ1-4; D perhaps matches TRBD1 (6 bases). V dropped 1 base and J dropped 0 bases, with 9 bases sitting between them. The CDR3 length is 16 residues. Germline-derived CDR1 and CDR2 are KGHSH and LQKENI. Based on the CDR3 plus reference TRBV18 and TRBJ1-4, the full variable domain is NAGVMQNPRHLVRRRGQEARLRCSPMKGHSHVYWYRQLPEEGLKFMVYLQKENIIDESGMPKERFSAEFPKEGPSILRIQQVVRGDSAAYFCASSPRQEATNEKLFFGSGTQLSVL.

This clone was counted between two and nine times. The chain uses TRBV30 and TRBJ1-2; 8 positions agree with TRBD1. V shed 6 bases, J shed 3 bases, and the junction held 9 bases outside the gene matches. CDR1 and CDR2 from the germline V gene are GTSNPN and SVGIG (reference sequence). The CDR3 length is 14 residues. The CDR3 nucleotides are TGTGCCTGCGCTCTCAGGGGGCACGACTATGGCTACACCTTC. Translation: CACALRGHDYGYTF.

This rearrangement joins TRBV4-1 to TRBJ1-2, with TRBD1 identical over 7 bases. Germline-derived CDR1 and CDR2 are MGHRA and YSYEKL. The CDR3 contains 19 residues. V gave up 0 bases and J gave up 3 bases; unmatched junction bases: 16. In nucleotides, the CDR3 is TGCGCCAGCAGCCAAGATCTCGCGGCTAAGGGGGCGTTACACTATGGCTACACCTTC. Amino acid sequence: CASSQDLAAKGALHYGYTF.

This clone has only a few counts. The rearrangement uses TRBV2 and TRBJ1-5; the D gene is possibly TRBD1 (5 bases). The germline gives CDR1 SNHLY, CDR2 FYNNEI. Trimming shortened V by 5 bases and J by 2 bases, and 13 bases separated the two germline ends. The length of the CDR3 is 15 residues. As DNA, the CDR3 is TGTGCCAGCAGTCAGGGTGAGGCGGGCAATCAGCCCCAGCATTTT. Residues: CASSQGEAGNQPQHF.